One sample yielded the 5 T cell receptor beta chains listed below, sequenced in a study of OX40 agonist ivuxolimab in advanced cancers. To prepare the library, the immunoSEQ multiplex PCR assay was applied. Here the immuneACCESS table is served through TCRdb, limited to in-frame sequences with V and J called. Missing clones are a known gap in these copies; in checked studies unresolved V genes cover under half, and the rest lacks a known reason. Here the sample has about 7,700 clones; around 74% occur a single time. About 37% of the sample belongs to the ten largest clones. Here the sequenced sample was CD4+ or CD8+ T cells sorted from blood, taken in a trial of the OX40 agonist ivuxolimab. These receptors were taken from an adult with an advanced solid tumor such as melanoma, head and neck, liver or kidney cancer.

The chain uses TRBV15 and TRBJ1-4, with D possibly matching TRBD1 (6 bases). The V gene's germline CDR1 is LNHNV and CDR2 YYDKDF (reference sequence). V lost 0 bases to trimming and J lost 1 base, with 9 bases between them. The CDR3 has 16 amino acids. The CDR3 is CATSREGRGTNEKLFF. The DNA for the CDR3 is TGTGCCACCAGCAGAGAAGGCAGGGGAACTAATGAAAAACTGTTTTTT.

This clone appeared a single time. The V and J genes are TRBV14 and TRBJ2-5; D possibly corresponds to TRBD1 (5 bases). The CDR3 is made up of 18 amino acids. CDR1 is SGHDN, CDR2 FVKESK, per germline. Trimming pared 3 bases from V and 1 base from J, leaving 21 bases between. The CDR3 DNA reads TGTGCCAGCAGCCAGCAAGAGCTGGTGGGGCACCTCCAAGAGACCCAGTACTTC. Translation: CASSQQELVGHLQETQYF.

V usage is TRBV5-4 and J usage is TRBJ2-2; D call uncertain. Germline CDR1 SGHNT, CDR2 YYREEE (reference sequence). The CDR3 has 13 amino acids. The V end was cut by 2 bases, the J end by 9 bases, with 11 bases between. This CDR3 is CASSLVPNRELFF. CDR3 bases: TGTGCCAGCAGCTTAGTACCAAATCGGGAGCTGTTTTTT.

This clone was seen a handful of times. This sequence joins TRBV18 and TRBJ2-7, with D possibly TRBD1 on 5 matching bases. The CDR3 is 13 residues long. Trimming removed 0 bases from V and 2 bases from J, with 5 bases in between. Germline V gene sequence: CDR1 KGHSH, CDR2 LQKENI. CDR3 in amino acids: CASSPPDTYEQYF. The DNA of the CDR3 is TGTGCCAGCTCACCACCGGACACCTACGAGCAGTACTTC.

This chain joins TRBV7-9 and TRBJ2-7; TRBD1 might be the D (5 bases). Trimming left V 3 bases short and J 3 bases short, with 9 bases between. The CDR3 covers 13 residues. Germline V CDR1 and CDR2: SEHNR, FQNEAQ (reference sequence). The CDR3 is CASSFSRDYEQYF. DNA for the CDR3: TGTGCCAGCAGCTTCTCCAGGGACTACGAGCAGTACTTC.